The 32 T cell receptor beta chains listed next were all sequenced from one sample in a study of early T cells in non-severe SARS-CoV-2 infection. TCRdb reanalysed the 5' RACE reads using MiXCR and keeps one entry per CDR3 protein. The table records 30,000 or so distinct CDR3 sequences, 3.5% to 4.5% of them present only once. The sequenced sample was whole blood. These receptors originate from an adult who was a healthcare worker with PCR-confirmed SARS-CoV-2 infection or an uninfected control (not recorded which).

This clonotype was found many times. J is TRBJ2-2 and V is TRBV5-1; D is unclear. V lost 3 bases, J lost 7 bases, and 19 bases lay in between. Germline assignment: CDR1 SGHRS and CDR2 YFSETQ. The length of the CDR3 is 16 residues. The DNA of the CDR3 is TGCGCCAGCAGCTGGACCGATAGCCTCCGAGGCGGGGAGCTGTTTTTT. It is translated as CASSWTDSLRGGELFF.

This clonotype showed up many times. The chain carries TRBV3-1 and TRBJ2-7; the match to TRBD1 covers 8 bases. Looked up from germline, CDR1 is LGHDT and CDR2 is YNNKEL (reference sequence). This CDR3 has 14 residues. V trimming: 4 bases; J trimming: 5 bases; junction bases outside the gene matches: 7. The CDR3 nucleotides are TGTGCCAGCAGCCCTGGGACAGGTCGGAACGAGCAGTACTTC. Translating gives CASSPGTGRNEQYF.

In this sample, this clonotype turned up many times. The rearrangement joins TRBV6-1 to TRBJ1-1; D unclear. Germline V gives CDR1 MNHNS, CDR2 SASEGT. V lost 4 bases, J lost 1 base, and 10 bases lay in between. CDR3 length equals 14 residues. CDR3 in DNA: TGTGCCAGCAGTGTGATTGCAGGGAACACTGAAGCTTTCTTT. It codes for CASSVIAGNTEAFF.

The chain joins TRBV24-1 to TRBJ2-3, with TRBD2 matching 7 bases. With V trimmed by 4 bases and J by 6 bases, 6 bases remained unmatched. The CDR3 covers 14 residues. Per germline, CDR1 KGHDR and CDR2 SFDVKD. CDR3 sequence reads: CATSDFAGVDTQYF. CDR3 in DNA: TGTGCCACCAGTGACTTTGCGGGGGTGGATACGCAGTATTTT.

This clonotype was seen a few times. The rearrangement links TRBV18 to TRBJ2-4; possibly TRBD2 for D (5 bases). Trimming took off 3 bases at V and 1 base at J, with 10 bases between the two ends. Germline CDR1 reads KGHSH; CDR2 reads LQKENI. CDR3 length: 15 amino acids. In DNA form, the CDR3 reads TGTGCCAGCTCACCGGGCCAGCGGGCCAAAAACATTCAGTACTTC. Amino acids: CASSPGQRAKNIQYF.

J is TRBJ2-7 and V is TRBV7-2; maybe TRBD2 (5 bases). The CDR3 totals 14 residues. The ends were cut back, 5 bases at V and 1 base at J, with 12 bases in the middle. In germline, CDR1 is SGHTA, CDR2 FQGNSA. The CDR3 DNA is TGTGCCAGCAGCGAGGGTGGCAGGTCCTACGAGCAGTACTTC. This translates into CASSEGGRSYEQYF.

This clonotype was seen at least ten times. The V call is TRBV12-3 or TRBV12-4, the J call TRBJ2-7; D uncertain. V lost 0 bases and J lost 3, with 12 bases in between. This CDR3 contains 15 residues. The CDR3 DNA reads TGTGCCAGCAGTTTAGCGGGATTAACTCTCTACGAGCAGTACTTC. It translates to CASSLAGLTLYEQYF.

This chain uses TRBV7-7 with TRBJ1-2; D gene ambiguous. This CDR3 has 11 residues. Germline values: CDR1 SSHAT, CDR2 FNYEAQ (reference sequence). The CDR3 region is CVGFLNYGYTF. The CDR3 DNA sequence: TGTGTGGGCTTTTTGAACTATGGCTACACCTTC.

This clonotype is labeled medium-sized (0.01 to 0.1%). The rearrangement joins TRBV27 to TRBJ1-2; D might be TRBD1 (5 bases). The CDR3 totals 14 residues. Trimming took off 3 bases at V and 8 bases at J, with 16 bases between the two ends. Germline values: CDR1 MNHEY, CDR2 SMNVEV (reference sequence). Written as DNA, the CDR3 is TGTGCCAGCAGTTTCCGATGGGGGATGCGGGGCTACACCTTC. Residues: CASSFRWGMRGYTF.

This clonotype was counted at least ten times. The CDR3 spells CASTRAHEQFF. In DNA form, the CDR3 reads TGTGCCAGTACGAGGGCCCATGAGCAGTTCTTC. V is TRBV19 and J is TRBJ2-1; the D gene is possibly TRBD2 (5 bases). Germline loops: CDR1 LNHDA, CDR2 SQIVND (reference sequence). V dropped 7 bases and J dropped 8 bases, with 9 bases sitting between them. The CDR3 runs to 11 residues.

The table lists this clonotype with many counts. The CDR3 nucleotides are TGTGCCAGCAGCTTGCACGGATCAAACTGGGGTGAGCAGTTCTTC. Protein product: CASSLHGSNWGEQFF. This sequence joins TRBV5-6 and TRBJ2-1, with D unclear. Deletions cut 1 base from V and 9 bases from J, with 17 bases between. The CDR3 covers 15 residues. Germline CDR1 reads SGHDT; CDR2 reads YYEEEE.

This clonotype occurred many times. The V and J genes are TRBV5-4 and TRBJ2-1; D possibly matches TRBD1 or TRBD2 (5 bases each). In germline, CDR1 is SGHNT, CDR2 YYREEE (reference sequence). V was cut by 1 base and J by 9 bases, with 17 bases left in between. The CDR3 is 15 residues long. In nucleotides, the CDR3 is TGTGCCAGCAGCTTGAGCAGCAAGGGTGGGGGTGAGCAGTTCTTC. Translating it yields CASSLSSKGGGEQFF.

This clonotype was observed a few times. This chain links TRBV5-1 with TRBJ2-7; tentative D call: TRBD2 (6 bases). V lost 2 bases and J lost 3, with 12 bases in between. Looked up from germline, CDR1 is SGHRS and CDR2 is YFSETQ. CDR3 length: 14 residues. CDR3 residues: CASSFGTVYYEQYF. The DNA for the CDR3 is TGCGCCAGCAGCTTCGGGACTGTATACTACGAGCAGTACTTC.

In this sample, this clonotype turned up a few times. J is TRBJ2-5 and V is TRBV7-9; maybe TRBD1 (5 bases). CDR3 length equals 16 residues. CDR1 and CDR2 (germline): SEHNR, FQNEAQ (reference sequence). The germline V and J ends were trimmed by 5 bases and 2 bases, with 18 bases remaining between them. CDR3 in DNA: TGTGCCAGCAGCCAAGACGGACATTTAGCACAAGAGACCCAGTACTTC. Amino acids: CASSQDGHLAQETQYF.

This clonotype was recorded at least ten times. This chain joins TRBV21-1 and TRBJ1-1; the D segment call TRBD1 is taken from the table without a DNA check. TRBV21-1 counts as a pseudogene. The CDR3 loop spans 18 amino acids. The DNA of the CDR3 is TGTGCCAGCAGCAAAGAGTTGGGGACCGGGATGGTGGACACTGAAGCTTTCTTT. Protein product: CASSKELGTGMVDTEAFF.

This clonotype was recorded at least ten times. The V gene is TRBV20-1, the J gene TRBJ1-6, with D possibly TRBD1 on 5 matching bases. CDR1 is DFQATT, CDR2 SNEGSKA, per germline (reference sequence). Trimming shortened V by 2 bases and J by 8 bases, and 10 bases separated the two germline ends. The CDR3 is 13 residues long. Written as DNA, the CDR3 is TGCAGTGCTAGAAACATAGGGGATTCACCCCTCCACTTT. This encodes CSARNIGDSPLHF.

Many counts were recorded for this clonotype. This sequence joins TRBV4-1 and TRBJ1-2; D possibly corresponds to TRBD1 (5 bases). V shed 2 bases and J shed 8 bases, with 24 bases lying between them. The CDR3 runs to 17 residues. CDR1 is MGHRA, CDR2 YSYEKL, per germline. The CDR3 loop is CASSQYSQGGLGNGYTF. CDR3 nucleotides: TGCGCCAGCAGCCAATATAGCCAGGGCGGGTTAGGTAACGGCTACACCTTC.

This clonotype came up many times. The chain recombines TRBV2 with TRBJ2-2; D not resolved. V shed 4 bases and J shed 2 bases, with 8 bases lying between them. The CDR3 extends over 14 amino acids. Looked up from germline, CDR1 is SNHLY and CDR2 is FYNNEI. CDR3 residues: CASSGRINTGELFF. In nucleotides, the CDR3 is TGTGCCAGCAGTGGTAGAATCAACACCGGGGAGCTGTTTTTT.

In its sample, this clonotype was seen many times. The gene calls are TRBV7-9 and TRBJ1-3, with D possibly matching TRBD1 (5 bases). The V gene's germline CDR1 is SEHNR and CDR2 FQNEAQ (reference sequence). CDR3 length: 12 residues. Trimming stripped 10 bases from V and 3 bases from J, with 10 bases between. The CDR3, as DNA: TGTGCCAACAGGCAGGATGGAAACACCATATATTTT. As protein: CANRQDGNTIYF.

This clonotype was observed many times. The rearrangement joins TRBV5-1 to TRBJ2-2, with D tentatively TRBD2 (6 bases). CDR1 and CDR2 (germline): SGHRS, YFSETQ. V shed 0 bases and J shed 5 bases, with 8 bases lying between them. The CDR3 has 14 amino acids. The CDR3 loop is CASSLAGTTGELFF. Here the CDR3 DNA reads TGCGCCAGCAGCTTGGCCGGGACTACCGGGGAGCTGTTTTTT.

This clonotype was observed many times. J is TRBJ2-3 and V is TRBV20-1, with 8 bases that match TRBD2. The V and J ends lost 0 bases and 0 bases, in that order; junction bases with no gene match: 2. CDR1 is DFQATT and CDR2 is SNEGSKA in the germline V gene (reference sequence). CDR3 length: 15 amino acids. Here the CDR3 reads CSARERGVSTDTQYF. CDR3 DNA: TGCAGTGCTAGAGAGCGGGGGGTTAGCACAGATACGCAGTATTTT.

This clonotype was detected ten times or more. The V and J genes are TRBV6-5 and TRBJ2-7; 8 bases map to TRBD1. The length of the CDR3 is 16 residues. Trimming at V came to 8 bases and at J to 3 bases, leaving 15 bases not matched to a gene. CDR1 and CDR2 (germline): MNHEY, SVGAGI. For the CDR3, the DNA is TGTGCCAGCTGGGGAACAGCCGGGACAGGTCGCTACGAGCAGTACTTC. Translating gives CASWGTAGTGRYEQYF.

This clonotype was detected ten times or more. The chain recombines TRBV20-1 with TRBJ2-1; D is uncertain. The V gene's germline CDR1 is DFQATT and CDR2 SNEGSKA (reference sequence). The CDR3 has 14 residues. V lost 1 base, J lost 5 bases, and 12 bases lay in between. This CDR3 reads CSARVAAENNEQFF. For the CDR3, the DNA is TGCAGTGCTAGAGTCGCGGCAGAAAACAATGAGCAGTTCTTC.

This clonotype came up many times. V usage is TRBV7-2 and J usage is TRBJ1-2; 9 positions match TRBD1. There are 17 residues in the CDR3. CDR1 and CDR2 from the germline V gene are SGHTA and FQGNSA. V shed 6 bases, J shed 7 bases, and the junction held 18 bases outside the gene matches. Here the CDR3 DNA reads TGTGCCAGCAGTCCGACACTCGCTACAGGGGGCAGGTCTGGCTACACCTTC. Its translation is CASSPTLATGGRSGYTF.

This clonotype was counted between two and nine times. The gene calls are TRBV5-1 and TRBJ1-1; 8 nucleotides agree with TRBD1. This CDR3 spans 17 amino acids. V was clipped by 0 bases and J by 1 base; unmatched bases: 8. Germline V lookup: CDR1 SGHRS, CDR2 YFSETQ. The DNA for the CDR3 is TGCGCCAGCAGCTTGGCCCTGGCAGGGGGCAGGAACACTGAAGCTTTCTTT. It specifies CASSLALAGGRNTEAFF.

Ten or more counts support this clonotype. The CDR3 region has the DNA TGTGCCAGCAGCTTATATGCAGGGCGGCAAGAGACCCAGTACTTC. It is translated as CASSLYAGRQETQYF. The V and J genes are TRBV11-2 and TRBJ2-5; D is perhaps TRBD1 (5 bases). Germline assignment: CDR1 SGHAT and CDR2 FQNNGV. V lost 2 bases to trimming and J lost 2 bases, with 12 bases between them. The CDR3 consists of 15 residues.

In this sample, this clonotype turned up a few times. V and J are TRBV7-9 and TRBJ2-1, with D tentatively TRBD2 (7 bases). CDR1 and CDR2 (germline): SEHNR, FQNEAQ (reference sequence). This CDR3 is built from 13 residues. Trimming took 5 bases from V and 9 from J, leaving 14 bases between them. CDR3 protein: CASSARGAGEQFF. In DNA form, the CDR3 reads TGTGCCAGCAGCGCACGGGGGGCCGGTGAGCAGTTCTTC.

In its sample, this clonotype was seen many times. This chain links TRBV4-3 with TRBJ1-4; tentatively, D is TRBD1 (6 bases). From germline, CDR1 is LGHNA and CDR2 YSLEER. The CDR3 spans 16 residues. V was shortened by 3 bases and J by 8 bases, with 19 bases between the two germline ends. CDR3 sequence: CASSHLDGTGREKLFF. Here the CDR3 DNA reads TGCGCCAGCAGCCACTTAGACGGTACAGGGAGGGAAAAACTGTTTTTT.

The CDR3 DNA follows: TGTGCCAGCTCACCCGAAATCACAGATACGCAGTATTTT. Its translation: CASSPEITDTQYF. The genes are TRBV18 and TRBJ2-3, with D uncertain. V lost 3 bases and J 2 bases, leaving 6 bases between the germline ends. The germline V gene has CDR1 KGHSH and CDR2 LQKENI. This CDR3 is 13 amino acids long.

V is TRBV29-1 and J is TRBJ1-1; no definite D call. Germline loops: CDR1 SQVTM, CDR2 ANQGSEA. Trimming left V 5 bases short and J 10 bases short, with 11 bases between. This CDR3 spans 10 amino acids. The CDR3 DNA sequence: TGCAGCGTTCCTGGATTTGGAGCTTTCTTT. Amino acids: CSVPGFGAFF.

This clonotype showed up just a few times. This chain connects TRBV15 to TRBJ1-3; the D is unclear. Looked up from germline, CDR1 is LNHNV and CDR2 is YYDKDF (reference sequence). The CDR3 contains 13 residues. Trimming stripped 9 bases from V and 1 base from J, with 10 bases between. CDR3 protein: CATAPSSGNTIYF. The CDR3 coding sequence is TGTGCCACGGCACCAAGTTCTGGAAACACCATATATTTT.

This clonotype was seen repeatedly, ten times or more. The chain employs TRBV29-1 and TRBJ1-2; D remains ambiguous. The CDR3 totals 10 residues. Trimming cost V 3 bases and J 7 bases, with 6 bases left between them. From germline, CDR1 is SQVTM and CDR2 ANQGSEA. This chain's CDR3 is CSVEEGGYTF. Here the CDR3 DNA reads TGCAGCGTTGAGGAGGGTGGCTACACCTTC.